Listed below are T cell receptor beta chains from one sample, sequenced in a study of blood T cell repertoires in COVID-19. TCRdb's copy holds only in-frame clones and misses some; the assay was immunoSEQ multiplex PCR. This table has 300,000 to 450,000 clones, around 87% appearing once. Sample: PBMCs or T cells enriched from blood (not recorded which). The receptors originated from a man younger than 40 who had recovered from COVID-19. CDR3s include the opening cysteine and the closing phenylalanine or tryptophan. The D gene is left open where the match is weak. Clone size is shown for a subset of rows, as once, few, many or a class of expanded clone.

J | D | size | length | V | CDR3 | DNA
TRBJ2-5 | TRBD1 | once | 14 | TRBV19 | CASSIPGGGETQYF | TGTGCCAGTAGTATACCAGGGGGCGGCGAGACCCAGTACTTC
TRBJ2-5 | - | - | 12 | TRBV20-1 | CSASDSQETQYF | TGCAGTGCTAGTGACAGCCAAGAGACCCAGTACTTC
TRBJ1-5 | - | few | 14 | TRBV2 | CASSEDAGDQPQHF | TGTGCCAGCAGTGAAGACGCAGGGGATCAGCCCCAGCATTTT
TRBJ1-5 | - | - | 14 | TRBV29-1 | CSVEDLPGDQPQHF | TGCAGCGTTGAAGATCTTCCGGGGGACCAGCCCCAGCATTTT
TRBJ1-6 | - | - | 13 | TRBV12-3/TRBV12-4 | CASTIDRNSPLHF | TGTGCCAGCACCATAGACAGAAATTCACCCCTCCACTTT
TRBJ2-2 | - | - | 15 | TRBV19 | CASSIGGGTGTELFF | TGTGCCAGTAGTATAGGGGGGGGCACAGGAACGGAGCTGTTTTTT
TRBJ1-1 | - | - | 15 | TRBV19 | CASSVSGTTIGEAFF | TGTGCCAGTAGTGTGAGCGGGACAACTATAGGTGAAGCTTTCTTT
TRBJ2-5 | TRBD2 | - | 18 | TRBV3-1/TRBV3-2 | CASSQDVAGGGFQETQYF | TGTGCCAGCAGCCAAGATGTAGCGGGGGGAGGTTTCCAAGAGACCCAGTACTTC
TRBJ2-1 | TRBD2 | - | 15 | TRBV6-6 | CASGSLAGPSNEQFF | TGTGCCAGCGGCAGCCTAGCGGGGCCCTCCAATGAGCAGTTCTTC
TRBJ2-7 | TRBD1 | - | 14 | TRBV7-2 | CASSSGTGFYEQYF | TGTGCCAGCAGCTCCGGGACAGGGTTCTACGAGCAGTACTTC
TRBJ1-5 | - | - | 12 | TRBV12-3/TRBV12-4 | CASGSGSQPQHF | TGTGCCAGCGGCTCCGGGTCACAGCCCCAGCATTTT
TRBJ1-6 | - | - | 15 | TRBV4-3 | CASSQDLLSNSPLHF | TGCGCCAGCAGCCAAGATTTACTGAGTAATTCACCCCTCCACTTT
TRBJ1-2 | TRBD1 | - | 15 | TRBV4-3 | CASSQGLGGDYGYTF | TGCGCCAGCAGCCAAGGTCTAGGGGGCGACTATGGCTACACCTTC
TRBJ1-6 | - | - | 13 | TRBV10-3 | CAISLDSNSPLHF | TGTGCCATCAGTCTGGACAGTAATTCACCCCTCCACTTT
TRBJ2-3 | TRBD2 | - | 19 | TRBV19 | CASSIDSQLTSGGRGTQYF | TGTGCCAGTAGTATAGATTCCCAACTGACTAGCGGGGGCCGGGGTACGCAGTATTTT
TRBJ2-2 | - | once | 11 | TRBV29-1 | CSVDSTGELFF | TGCAGCGTTGATTCTACCGGGGAGCTGTTTTTT
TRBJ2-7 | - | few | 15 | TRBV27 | CASSFAGGLPYEQYF | TGTGCCAGCAGTTTTGCCGGGGGGCTTCCCTACGAGCAGTACTTC
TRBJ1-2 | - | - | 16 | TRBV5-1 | CASSSVGEGTNYGYTF | TGCGCCAGCAGCTCGGTCGGGGAGGGGACTAACTATGGCTACACCTTC
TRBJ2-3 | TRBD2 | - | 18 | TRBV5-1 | CASSPGTSGGVNTDTQYF | TGCGCCAGCAGCCCCGGGACTAGCGGGGGGGTAAACACAGATACGCAGTATTTT
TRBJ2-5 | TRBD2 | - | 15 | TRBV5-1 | CASSGGLAEGETQYF | TGCGCCAGCAGCGGGGGACTAGCGGAGGGAGAGACCCAGTACTTC
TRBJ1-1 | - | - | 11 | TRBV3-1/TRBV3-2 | CASSQKEVAFF | TGTGCCAGCAGCCAAAAGGAGGTGGCTTTCTTT
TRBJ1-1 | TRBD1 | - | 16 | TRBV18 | CASSPPRDRANTEAFF | TGTGCCAGCTCACCACCTAGGGACAGGGCTAACACTGAAGCTTTCTTT
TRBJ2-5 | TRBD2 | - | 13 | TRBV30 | CACRLAGLGTQYF | TGTGCCTGCCGCCTAGCGGGCCTCGGGACCCAGTACTTC
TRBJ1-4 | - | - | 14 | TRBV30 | CAWSVGGPMGKLFF | TGTGCCTGGAGTGTAGGGGGACCAATGGGAAAACTGTTTTTT
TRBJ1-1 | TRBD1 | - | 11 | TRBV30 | CAWSAQGVGFF | TGTGCCTGGAGTGCACAGGGGGTGGGTTTCTTT
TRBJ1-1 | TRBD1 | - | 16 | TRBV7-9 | CASSLDRTGVNTEAFF | TGTGCCAGCAGCTTAGACAGGACAGGGGTGAACACTGAAGCTTTCTTT
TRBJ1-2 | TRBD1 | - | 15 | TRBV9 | CASSARGDLPYGYTF | TGTGCCAGCAGCGCCAGGGGGGATTTGCCCTATGGCTACACCTTC
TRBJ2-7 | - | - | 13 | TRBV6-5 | CASSYRSSYEQYF | TGTGCCAGCAGTTATAGGAGCTCCTACGAGCAGTACTTC
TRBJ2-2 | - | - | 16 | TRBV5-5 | CASSSAGTLNTGELFF | TGTGCCAGCAGCTCCGCCGGGACACTTAACACCGGGGAGCTGTTTTTT
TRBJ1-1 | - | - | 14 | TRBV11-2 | CASSRGQTNTEAFF | TGTGCCAGCAGCCGCGGACAGACGAACACTGAAGCTTTCTTT
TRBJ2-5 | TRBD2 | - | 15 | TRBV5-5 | CASSLGEGRQETQYF | TGTGCCAGCAGCTTGGGGGAGGGTCGGCAAGAGACCCAGTACTTC
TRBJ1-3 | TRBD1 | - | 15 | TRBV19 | CASSIGTGAGNTIYF | TGTGCCAGTAGTATCGGGACAGGGGCTGGAAACACCATATATTTT
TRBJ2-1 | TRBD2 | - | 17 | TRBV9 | CASSFSGDREGYNEQFF | TGTGCCAGCAGCTTCAGCGGGGACCGAGAGGGGTACAATGAGCAGTTCTTC